This TCR beta chain was found in a study of blood T cell repertoires in COVID-19. CDR3 size: 14 residues. V shed 10 bases and J 3 bases; nucleotides not matched to a gene: 7. Germline CDR1 KGHDR, CDR2 SFDVKD. Here immunoSEQ multiplex PCR was the method, and the copy in TCRdb shows in-frame clones only, minus some. Among 100,000 or so clones listed, 80% to 85% were seen once. This chain uses TRBV24-1 with TRBJ2-1, with 8 bases identical to TRBD2. The TCR originated in a woman of 80 years or more with acute or convalescent COVID-19. Sequencing was carried out using peripheral blood. CDR3 in DNA: TGTGCCACGAGCACCAGCGGGGGCTACAATGAGCAGTTCTTC. It translates to CATSTSGGYNEQFF.